The 28 T cell receptor beta chains presented below share a single source sample, sequenced in a study of T cells in localized non-small cell lung cancer. Clones were sequenced by immunoSEQ multiplex PCR, and TCRdb holds only the in-frame ones, with some missing. In the table there are tens of thousands of clones, roughly 87% of which are singletons. The sample here was peripheral blood, taken before any cancer treatment. The source of these receptors is a woman aged 35 to 69 with stage I lung adenocarcinoma.

The V gene is TRBV6-6, the J gene TRBJ1-4; a weak D match, TRBD1 (6 bases). There are 15 residues in the CDR3. The V and J ends lost 0 bases and 4 bases respectively, with 9 bases between them. The germline V gene has CDR1 MNHNY and CDR2 SVGAGI (reference sequence). The CDR3, as DNA: TGTGCCAGCAGTTACTCGGGGGCGATTAATGAAAAACTGTTTTTT. Translation gives CASSYSGAINEKLFF.

This clone has a handful of counts. J is TRBJ1-1 and V is TRBV6-1, with D perhaps matching TRBD1 (6 bases). V was pared by 6 bases and J by 1 base, with 9 bases between. CDR3 size: 13 residues. Germline lookup yields CDR1 MNHNS and CDR2 SASEGT. The CDR3 spells CASRQGSNTEAFF. The CDR3 DNA reads as TGTGCCAGCAGACAGGGTTCGAACACTGAAGCTTTCTTT.

CDR3 coding DNA: TGTGCCAGCAGTCCATATCAGCCCCAGCATTTT. Its translation is CASSPYQPQHF. J is TRBJ1-5 and V is TRBV28; no firm D call. The length of the CDR3 is 11 residues. Germline loops: CDR1 MDHEN, CDR2 SYDVKM. V lost 5 bases and J lost 5, with 4 bases in between.

This chain links TRBV2 with TRBJ1-4; D uncertain. The ends were cut back, 4 bases at V and 7 bases at J, with 13 bases in the middle. CDR1 is SNHLY, CDR2 FYNNEI, per germline. The CDR3 consists of 14 residues. The CDR3 sequence: CASSGPDGSEKLFF. CDR3 in DNA: TGTGCCAGCAGTGGACCCGATGGGAGTGAAAAACTGTTTTTT.

This chain links TRBV19 with TRBJ2-2; D assignment may be TRBD1 or TRBD2 (5 bases each). The CDR3 is 14 amino acids. Deletions cut 6 bases from V and 3 bases from J, with 11 bases between. Germline assignment: CDR1 LNHDA and CDR2 SQIVND (reference sequence). CDR3 residues: CASRRMGDTGELFF. In DNA, the CDR3 is TGTGCCAGTAGACGCATGGGGGACACCGGGGAGCTGTTTTTT.

The chain uses TRBV5-4 and TRBJ2-3, with 9 bases that match TRBD2. Germline CDR1 SGHNT, CDR2 YYREEE (reference sequence). V lost 0 bases to trimming and J lost 4 bases; unmatched junction nucleotides: 6. The CDR3 extends over 16 amino acids. The CDR3 protein is CASSLVPSGVADTQYF. DNA of the CDR3: TGTGCCAGCAGCTTGGTCCCTAGCGGGGTCGCAGATACGCAGTATTTT.

This chain links TRBV18 with TRBJ2-5; D not certain. Per the germline V gene, CDR1 is KGHSH and CDR2 is LQKENI. The CDR3 is made up of 13 amino acids. The ends were cut back, 4 bases at V and 0 bases at J, with 6 bases in the middle. This CDR3 reads CASSQGYQETQYF. In DNA, the CDR3 is TGTGCCAGCTCACAAGGGTACCAAGAGACCCAGTACTTC.

V usage is TRBV4-2 and J usage is TRBJ2-1, with TRBD1 matching 9 bases. Trimming removed 0 bases from V and 4 bases from J; junction bases left unmatched: 10. The germline V gene has CDR1 LGHNA and CDR2 YNFKEQ. The CDR3 has 18 residues. DNA of the CDR3: TGTGCCAGCAGCCAAGAAAACTCTGGACAGGGGATATACAATGAGCAGTTCTTC. Its protein is CASSQENSGQGIYNEQFF.

The rearrangement uses TRBV23-1 and TRBJ2-3; 7 bases are shared with TRBD2. TRBV23-1 is an ORF, with its function uncertain. V was pared by 0 bases and J by 2 bases, with 11 bases of the junction left unmatched. The CDR3 sequence is 18 residues long. The CDR3 region is CASSQSRGTSVSTDTQYF. The CDR3 nucleotides read TGCGCCAGCAGTCAATCGCGGGGAACTAGCGTCTCCACAGATACGCAGTATTTT.

V gene TRBV5-1 combines with J gene TRBJ1-1; 7 bases fit TRBD1. This CDR3 has 14 residues. CDR1 is SGHRS, CDR2 YFSETQ, per germline. The J segment lost 2 bases and the V segment lost 3 bases, leaving 4 bases of the junction unmatched. CDR3 in amino acids: CASSWDRRNTEAFF. For the CDR3, the DNA is TGCGCCAGCAGCTGGGACAGACGAAACACTGAAGCTTTCTTT.

The chain recombines TRBV11-2 with TRBJ2-5; no clear D gene. The end of the DNA is better explained by TRBJ2-7, so the J call may be wrong. CDR3 length: 11 amino acids. Germline values: CDR1 SGHAT, CDR2 FQNNGV. CDR3 protein: CASSISYEQYF. The CDR3 coding sequence is TGTGCCAGCAGCATCTCCTACGAGCAGTACTTC.

The rearrangement links TRBV2 to TRBJ1-4; 7 nucleotides match TRBD1. The CDR3 contains 13 residues. J lost 13 bases, V lost 0 bases, and 5 bases had no gene match. Germline assignment: CDR1 SNHLY and CDR2 FYNNEI. The CDR3 sequence: CASSEALRDRLFF. The CDR3 nucleotides are TGTGCCAGCAGTGAAGCGCTCAGGGACAGACTGTTTTTT.

The chain carries TRBV18 and TRBJ1-2; 8 bases align to TRBD1. The CDR3 has 14 residues. Germline V CDR1 and CDR2: KGHSH, LQKENI. V dropped 2 bases and J dropped 4; count of bases not matched to a gene: 3. In nucleotides, the CDR3 is TGTGCCAGCTCACCAGGTACAGGGGGCTATGGCTACACCTTC. Protein sequence: CASSPGTGGYGYTF.

The chain recombines TRBV2 with TRBJ2-7, with D tentatively TRBD1 (6 bases). The CDR3 consists of 13 residues. CDR1 and CDR2 from the germline V gene are SNHLY and FYNNEI. The V and J ends lost 7 bases and 3 bases respectively, with 13 bases between them. The CDR3 protein is CASKGRGRYEQYF. CDR3 nucleotides: TGTGCCAGCAAAGGCAGGGGCCGCTACGAGCAGTACTTC. Full variable domain (outside the CDR3, taken from reference TRBV2 and TRBJ2-7): EPEVTQTPSHQVTQMGQEVILRCVPISNHLYFYWYRQILGQKVEFLVSFYNNEISEKSEIFDDQFSVERPDGSNFTLKIRSTKLEDSAMYFCASKGRGRYEQYFGPGTRLTVT.

The chain employs TRBV5-1 and TRBJ2-1; TRBD2 agrees at 11 bases. The CDR3 covers 16 residues. The V gene's germline CDR1 is SGHRS and CDR2 YFSETQ. The junction had 11 bases not matched to a gene; V was cut back by 3 bases and J by 9 bases. CDR3 nucleotide sequence: TGCGCCAGCAGCTCCATTAGCGGGGGGGCCAACACTGAGCAGTTCTTC. It encodes CASSSISGGANTEQFF.

The rearrangement joins TRBV2 to TRBJ1-4; 7 bases are a match to TRBD1. With V trimmed by 6 bases and J by 8 bases, 9 bases remained unmatched. The CDR3 loop spans 14 amino acids. The germline V gene has CDR1 SNHLY and CDR2 FYNNEI. Here the CDR3 reads CASRTQGVAEKLFF. The CDR3 bases are TGTGCCAGCAGGACCCAGGGGGTGGCAGAAAAACTGTTTTTT.

CDR3 DNA: TGTGCCAGCAGCTTGGCCGGGAGAGCGGAGACCCAGTACTTC. Translated: CASSLAGRAETQYF. This chain connects TRBV5-4 to TRBJ2-5, with D perhaps TRBD2 (6 bases). Looked up from germline, CDR1 is SGHNT and CDR2 is YYREEE (reference sequence). V lost 0 bases and J 5 bases, leaving 11 bases between the germline ends. The CDR3 is 14 amino acids. Looking up the rest from reference TRBV5-4 and TRBJ2-5 gives the full variable domain: ETGVTQSPTHLIKTRGQQVTLRCSSQSGHNTVSWYQQALGQGPQFIFQYYREEENGRGNFPPRFSGLQFPNYSSELNVNALELDDSALYLCASSLAGRAETQYFGPGTRLLVL.

The V and J genes are TRBV7-9 and TRBJ1-2; unclear D gene. V was shortened by 0 bases and J by 6 bases, with 8 bases between the two germline ends. Germline V gene sequence: CDR1 SEHNR, CDR2 FQNEAQ (reference sequence). The CDR3 runs 13 residues. Here the CDR3 reads CASSLARQDGYTF. The CDR3 coding sequence is TGTGCCAGCAGCTTAGCACGGCAGGATGGCTACACCTTC.

In its sample, this clone was seen once. The rearrangement uses TRBV13 and TRBJ2-3, with D perhaps matching TRBD2 (6 bases). Germline V lookup: CDR1 PRHDT, CDR2 FYEKMQ (reference sequence). Trimming pared 5 bases from V and 6 bases from J, leaving 9 bases between. The CDR3 extends over 12 amino acids. CDR3 nucleotide sequence: TGTGCCAGCAGCCAAAGCGGGGATACGCAGTATTTT. This codes for CASSQSGDTQYF.

The chain uses TRBV2 and TRBJ1-5, with D tentatively TRBD1 (6 bases). The CDR3 runs 15 residues. Germline V gives CDR1 SNHLY, CDR2 FYNNEI. The V gene lost 3 bases and the J gene lost 3 bases, with 12 bases spanning the gap. CDR3 region: CASSDSGGPNQPQHF. The CDR3 DNA reads as TGTGCCAGCAGTGATTCCGGGGGCCCCAATCAGCCCCAGCATTTT.

This chain links TRBV2 with TRBJ2-1; tentatively, D is TRBD1 or TRBD2 (6 bases each). Trimming removed 6 bases from V and 6 bases from J, with 24 bases in between. CDR3 size: 17 residues. The germline V gene encodes CDR1 SNHLY and CDR2 FYNNEI. CDR3 coding DNA: TGTGCCAGCAGCTCCCCAACCGTTGGAGGGGGAGGCAATGAGCAGTTCTTC. Encoded protein: CASSSPTVGGGGNEQFF.

The sample holds one count of this clone. The chain has TRBV7-3 and TRBJ2-3, with D tentatively TRBD1 or TRBD2 (6 bases each). With 8 bases removed from V and 0 bases from J, the gap between germline ends came to 12 bases. The CDR3 spans 14 residues. Germline V gives CDR1 SGHTA, CDR2 FQGTGA. Here the CDR3 DNA reads TGTGCCAGCTCTTGGGGGGCCAGCACAGATACGCAGTATTTT. Translation gives CASSWGASTDTQYF.

This sequence joins TRBV6-5 and TRBJ1-2; 8 nucleotides align to TRBD1. CDR1 and CDR2 (germline): MNHEY, SVGAGI. V dropped 6 bases and J dropped 3; count of bases not matched to a gene: 9. The CDR3 loop spans 15 amino acids. DNA of the CDR3: TGTGCCAGCAGCGGAAGGACAGGGTTGGACTATGGCTACACCTTC. Amino acids: CASSGRTGLDYGYTF.

The rearrangement uses TRBV6-1 and TRBJ1-1; D is perhaps TRBD1 (6 bases). Trimming shortened V by 5 bases and J by 3 bases, and 13 bases separated the two germline ends. CDR1 and CDR2 (germline): MNHNS, SASEGT. The CDR3 is 14 residues long. As DNA, the CDR3 is TGTGCCAGCAGTAGGGACACCGGGTACACTGAAGCTTTCTTT. This gives the protein CASSRDTGYTEAFF.

The chain employs TRBV5-4 and TRBJ2-7; maybe TRBD1 (6 bases). CDR3 size: 15 residues. CDR1 is SGHNT, CDR2 YYREEE, per germline (reference sequence). Trimming shortened V by 0 bases and J by 2 bases, and 12 bases separated the two germline ends. The CDR3 is CASSLGQVGTYEQYF. CDR3 coding DNA: TGTGCCAGCAGCTTGGGACAGGTGGGGACCTACGAGCAGTACTTC.

This clone was observed a few times. The V gene is TRBV25-1, the J gene TRBJ1-2, with 9 bases fitting TRBD1. Germline loops: CDR1 MGHDK, CDR2 SYGVNS. This CDR3 is 15 amino acids long. J was trimmed by 8 bases and V by 3 bases; bases with no gene match: 10. CDR3 in DNA: TGTGCCAGCAGTGACCCTAGGACAGGGGTGGAAGGCTACACCTTC. This gives the protein CASSDPRTGVEGYTF.

J is TRBJ2-3 and V is TRBV5-4; 7 bases are shared with TRBD1. The CDR3 is made up of 15 amino acids. CDR1 and CDR2 (germline): SGHNT, YYREEE (reference sequence). Trimming removed 7 bases from V and 6 bases from J; junction bases left unmatched: 14. CDR3 coding DNA: TGTGCCAGCTTATCTCGAGGGGGCGCAGGGGATACGCAGTATTTT. This codes for CASLSRGGAGDTQYF.

The chain is built from TRBV15 and TRBJ1-1, with unresolved D. CDR3 length: 17 residues. Trimming pared 2 bases from V and 9 bases from J, leaving 25 bases between. Germline CDR1 and CDR2: LNHNV and YYDKDF (reference sequence). Here the CDR3 DNA reads TGTGCCACCAGCAGACCTACCCTTTATGGTAGGGTAGTTCAAGCTTTCTTT. Protein sequence: CATSRPTLYGRVVQAFF.